The 11 T cell receptor beta chains listed next were all sequenced from one sample in a study of radiotherapy plus CTLA-4 blockade in lung cancer. The protocol was immunoSEQ multiplex PCR, while the TCRdb copy is restricted to in-frame clones and leaves out a portion. The profile shows 65,000 to 70,000 clones, roughly 85% of them singletons. The sequencing used peripheral blood, collected from a patient treated with radiotherapy plus ipilimumab. The receptor set was obtained from a human donor with non-small cell lung cancer who had a complete response to radiotherapy plus ipilimumab.

This chain links TRBV27 with TRBJ2-5, with D perhaps TRBD1 (6 bases). This CDR3 has 17 amino acids. The V end lost 3 bases, the J end lost 5 bases, and 22 bases lay between the germline ends. Germline V gene sequence: CDR1 MNHEY, CDR2 SMNVEV (reference sequence). CDR3 nucleotide sequence: TGTGCCAGCAGTTTCCGCCCCGGACAGTATGGCGGTGAGACCCAGTACTTC. Translating it yields CASSFRPGQYGGETQYF.

This clone was found a few times. CDR3 sequence (DNA): TGTGCCCTCTGGGCTAGCATGTCAGAGACCCAGTACTTC. It translates to CALWASMSETQYF. This chain joins TRBV5-4 and TRBJ2-5, with TRBD2 as a possible D gene (5 bases). Looked up from germline, CDR1 is SGHNT and CDR2 is YYREEE (reference sequence). V lost 10 bases and J lost 4, with 17 bases in between. The CDR3 covers 13 residues.

This chain links TRBV11-3 with TRBJ2-1, with 9 bases fitting TRBD2. The V and J ends lost 0 bases and 0 bases, in that order; junction bases with no gene match: 9. Germline V lookup: CDR1 SGHNT, CDR2 YENEEA. The CDR3 consists of 19 residues. Here the CDR3 reads CASSLDGLAGSNSYNEQFF. For the CDR3, the DNA is TGTGCCAGCAGCTTAGATGGCCTAGCGGGGTCGAACTCCTACAATGAGCAGTTCTTC.

The table lists this clone with a few counts. This sample includes further DNA sequences coding for the same CDR3. The chain recombines TRBV28 with TRBJ1-4; 9 bases are shared with TRBD1. V dropped 6 bases and J dropped 8; count of bases not matched to a gene: 1. The CDR3 totals 12 residues. Germline CDR1 reads MDHEN; CDR2 reads SYDVKM. CDR3 protein: CASRGTGEKLFF. CDR3 bases: TGTGCCAGCAGAGGGACAGGGGAAAAACTGTTTTTT.

The chain links TRBV7-2 to TRBJ1-3; 7 bases map to TRBD1. Unmatched junction bases numbered 7, after V lost 4 bases and J lost 4 bases. In germline, CDR1 is SGHTA, CDR2 FQGNSA. This CDR3 region has 15 residues. CDR3 nucleotide sequence: TGTGCCAGCAGCTCGACCGGGACAGTAGGAAACACCATATATTTT. It translates to CASSSTGTVGNTIYF.

This chain joins TRBV11-3 and TRBJ1-6, with D perhaps TRBD1 (6 bases). This CDR3 is 14 amino acids long. Trimming pared 8 bases from V and 7 bases from J, leaving 15 bases between. Germline assignment: CDR1 SGHNT and CDR2 YENEEA. CDR3 sequence (DNA): TGTGCCAGCCTTCCCTCGGGGGCGAATTCACCCCTCCACTTT. This encodes CASLPSGANSPLHF. Filled out from reference TRBV11-3 and TRBJ1-6, the complete variable domain reads EAGVVQSPRYKIIEKKQPVAFWCNPISGHNTLYWYLQNLGQGPELLIRYENEEAVDDSQLPKDRFSAERLKGVDSTLKIQPAELGDSAVYLCASLPSGANSPLHFGNGTRLTVT.

V usage is TRBV6-5 and J usage is TRBJ2-4; TRBD1 or TRBD2 may be the D gene (5 bases each). Germline V gives CDR1 MNHEY, CDR2 SVGAGI. V lost 6 bases to trimming and J lost 0 bases, with 12 bases between them. The CDR3 is 15 amino acids. The CDR3 DNA is TGTGCCAGCAGCCCCCGAGGGGTAGCCAAAAACATTCAGTACTTC. Its protein product is CASSPRGVAKNIQYF.

The chain recombines TRBV27 with TRBJ1-6, with D possibly TRBD1 on 6 matching bases. Germline values: CDR1 MNHEY, CDR2 SMNVEV (reference sequence). The CDR3 has 15 residues. Trimming removed 6 bases at V and 5 bases at J, with 14 bases between. CDR3 protein: CASRKEDRNNSPLHF. CDR3 sequence (DNA): TGTGCCAGCAGAAAGGAAGACAGGAATAATTCACCCCTCCACTTT.

The J gene is TRBJ2-7, the V gene TRBV11-2; D gene uncertain. The CDR3 extends over 11 amino acids. Trimming cost V 3 bases and J 5 bases, with 5 bases left between them. Germline values: CDR1 SGHAT, CDR2 FQNNGV. CDR3 DNA sequence: TGTGCCAGCAGCTTGTATAACGAGCAGTACGTC. Residues: CASSLYNEQYV.

This chain links TRBV18 with TRBJ2-1; 14 nucleotides align to TRBD2. Germline V gene lookup returns CDR1 KGHSH and CDR2 LQKENI. Unmatched junction bases numbered 4, after V lost 2 bases and J lost 7 bases. This CDR3 is built from 16 residues. The CDR3 region is CASSPGTSGSRNEQFF. The DNA of the CDR3 is TGTGCCAGCTCACCAGGGACTAGCGGGAGTAGGAATGAGCAGTTCTTC.

This clone is medium-sized within its sample. The chain has TRBV4-1 and TRBJ1-5; D gene ambiguous. Germline CDR1 is MGHRA and CDR2 is YSYEKL. V lost 1 base and J 7 bases, leaving 11 bases between the germline ends. There are 14 residues in the CDR3. As DNA, the CDR3 is TGCGCCAGCAGCCAAGTGAGAGGCCCCCAGCCCCAGCATTTT. This encodes CASSQVRGPQPQHF.